This T cell receptor beta chain came from a study of T cell responses to AZD1222 COVID-19 vaccine. Overall study: Second doses at about 4 or about 12 weeks were pooled.

Clones were sequenced by immunoSEQ multiplex PCR, and TCRdb holds only the in-frame ones, with some missing. The table records roughly 140,000 clones, just over 90% of them present only once. CDR1 is MGHDK, CDR2 SYGVNS, per germline. The ends were cut back, 2 bases at V and 2 bases at J, with 10 bases in the middle. CDR3 length equals 14 residues. Study-level points and caveats: Samples come after the peak T cell response, not at day 14.

In the case of this clone: Its antigen is unidentified.

V is TRBV25-1 and J is TRBJ2-7; D is unresolved. The sequence derives from an adult in good health. Material: peripheral blood, obtained on day 0 of AZD1222 vaccination. In nucleotides, the CDR3 is TGTGCCAGCAGTGAACAGATGGGTACCTACGAGCAGTACTTC. It is translated as CASSEQMGTYEQYF.